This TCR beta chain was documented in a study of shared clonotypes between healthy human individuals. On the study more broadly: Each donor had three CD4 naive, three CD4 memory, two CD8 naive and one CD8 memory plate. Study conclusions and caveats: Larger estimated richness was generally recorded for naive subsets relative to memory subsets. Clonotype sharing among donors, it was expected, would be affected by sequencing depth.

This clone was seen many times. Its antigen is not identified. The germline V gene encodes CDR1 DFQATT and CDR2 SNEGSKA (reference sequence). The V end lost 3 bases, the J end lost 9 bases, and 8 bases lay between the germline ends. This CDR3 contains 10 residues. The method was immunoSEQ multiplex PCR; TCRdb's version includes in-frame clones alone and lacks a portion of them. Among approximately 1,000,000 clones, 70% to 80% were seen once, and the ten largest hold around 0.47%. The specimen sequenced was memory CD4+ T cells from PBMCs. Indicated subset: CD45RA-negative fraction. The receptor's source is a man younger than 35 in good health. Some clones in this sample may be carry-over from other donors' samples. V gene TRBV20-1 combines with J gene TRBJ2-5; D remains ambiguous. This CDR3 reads CSASKLSQYF. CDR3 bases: TGCAGTGCTAGCAAGTTATCCCAGTACTTC.